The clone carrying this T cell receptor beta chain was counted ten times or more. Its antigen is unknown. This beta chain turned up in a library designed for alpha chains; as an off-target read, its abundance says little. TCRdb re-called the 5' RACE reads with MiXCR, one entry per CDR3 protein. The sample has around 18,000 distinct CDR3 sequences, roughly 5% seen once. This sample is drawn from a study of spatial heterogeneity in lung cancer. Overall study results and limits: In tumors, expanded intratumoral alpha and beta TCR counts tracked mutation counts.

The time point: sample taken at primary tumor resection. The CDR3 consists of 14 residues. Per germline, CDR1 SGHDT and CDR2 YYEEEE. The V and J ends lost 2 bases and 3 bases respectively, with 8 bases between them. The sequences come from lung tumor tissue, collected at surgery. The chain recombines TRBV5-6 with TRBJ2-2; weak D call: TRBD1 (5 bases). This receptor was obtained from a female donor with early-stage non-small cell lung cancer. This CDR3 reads CASSLGHYTGELFF. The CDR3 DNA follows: TGTGCCAGCAGCTTAGGACACTACACCGGGGAGCTGTTTTTT.